This T cell receptor beta chain is from a study of blood T cells in healthy people across ages. The use of a sample-barcoded 5' primer and a J-beta primer mix characterized a second PCR of about 7 to 12 cycles. A single record per CDR3 protein comes from TCRdb applying MiXCR to the 5' RACE reads. The sample lists roughly 700,000 distinct CDR3 sequences; about 25% were seen once. The length of the CDR3 is 16 residues. Trimming pared 5 bases from V and 0 bases from J, leaving 16 bases between. Germline V CDR1 and CDR2: MNHEY, SVGAGI. These same data were also listed under a study on T cells of mothers and their children. According to that study: RNA extracted was entirely used for cDNA synthesis, approximately 1.6 ug per 15 ul.

The sequence came from a boy between 10 and 17 years old in good health. V and J are TRBV6-5 and TRBJ1-2; tentatively, D is TRBD1 (6 bases). What was sequenced was blood. The CDR3, as DNA: TGTGCCAGCAGTAGGGGGGGGACGCCAGCTAACTATGGCTACACCTTC. As protein: CASSRGGTPANYGYTF.